One sample yielded the 16 T cell receptor beta chains listed below, sequenced in a study of CD8 T cells in ankylosing spondylitis. TCRdb reanalysed the 5' RACE reads using MiXCR and keeps one entry per CDR3 protein. The profile shows about 260,000 distinct CDR3 sequences, 20% to 30% of them singletons. Sequencing was done on a sample of blood, either unsorted or a sorted T cell fraction (not recorded which). The receptors come from a male donor with ankylosing spondylitis or in good health (not recorded which).

In this sample, this clonotype turned up a few times. The rearrangement uses TRBV6-4 and TRBJ2-1; a possible D gene is TRBD2 (7 bases). The germline V gene has CDR1 MRHNA and CDR2 SNTAGT. The CDR3 is 17 amino acids. Trimming left V 7 bases short and J 5 bases short, with 24 bases between. This CDR3 is CASTCLPYVGGHNEQFF. The CDR3 DNA reads TGTGCCAGCACTTGCCTCCCGTATGTGGGGGGGCACAATGAGCAGTTCTTC.

This clonotype has at least ten counts. V and J are TRBV29-1 and TRBJ2-7, with 8 nucleotides matching TRBD1. Germline values: CDR1 SQVTM, CDR2 ANQGSEA. Losses at the gene ends were 6 bases for V and 4 bases for J; bases not matched to a gene: 11. This CDR3 comprises 14 residues. CDR3 DNA: TGCAGCGTCAAACCGACAGGGGTTAGTTACGAGCAGTACTTC. This gives the protein CSVKPTGVSYEQYF.

This clonotype was seen a single time. This rearrangement joins TRBV29-1 to TRBJ2-5; D not certain. The CDR3 sequence is 13 residues long. Trimming took 4 bases from V and 5 from J, leaving 14 bases between them. CDR1 and CDR2 (germline): SQVTM, ANQGSEA. CDR3 loop: CSVAPQTRETQYF. The CDR3 region has the DNA TGCAGCGTTGCCCCACAGACGAGGGAGACCCAGTACTTC.

The rearrangement links TRBV7-9 to TRBJ2-1, with D perhaps matching TRBD2 (7 bases). This CDR3 spans 15 amino acids. Trimming removed 1 base from V and 6 bases from J, with 13 bases in between. Germline V CDR1 and CDR2: SEHNR, FQNEAQ (reference sequence). The CDR3 DNA is TGTGCCAGCAGCTTAGTGACGGGGGGCATCAATGAGCAGTTCTTC. Translation gives CASSLVTGGINEQFF.

The V gene is TRBV20-1, the J gene TRBJ2-1; D is perhaps TRBD2 (5 bases). This CDR3 region has 13 residues. The ends were cut back, 5 bases at V and 2 bases at J, with 10 bases in the middle. The V gene's germline CDR1 is DFQATT and CDR2 SNEGSKA (reference sequence). The CDR3 bases are TGCAGTGCTGGAGGCGCAACCTACAATGAGCAGTTCTTC. This translates into CSAGGATYNEQFF.

The chain's CDR3 is CSARVVSGVSYNEQFF. In DNA form, the CDR3 reads TGCAGTGCTAGAGTGGTTAGCGGGGTCTCCTACAATGAGCAGTTCTTC. The chain couples TRBV20-1 to TRBJ2-1; the match to TRBD2 covers 8 bases. Germline-derived CDR1 and CDR2 are DFQATT and SNEGSKA (reference sequence). The V and J ends lost 1 base and 0 bases, in that order; junction bases with no gene match: 5. This CDR3 region has 16 residues.

The chain couples TRBV29-1 to TRBJ1-4; D is unresolved. V gave up 7 bases and J gave up 0 bases, with 12 bases separating them. This CDR3 contains 14 residues. Germline V CDR1 and CDR2: SQVTM, ANQGSEA. The CDR3 region is CSAKDGTTNEKLFF. The CDR3 region has the DNA TGCAGCGCGAAGGACGGAACAACTAATGAAAAACTGTTTTTT.

Details on this clonotype: The junction does not match germline at one end; this may be a read error. This chain uses TRBV3-1 with TRBJ2-5; 7 bases agree with TRBD1. The CDR3 extends over 15 amino acids. The V gene's germline CDR1 is LGHDT and CDR2 YNNKEL (reference sequence). CDR3 coding DNA: TGTGCCACCAGCAACCCGACAGGGACACGGGAGACCCAGTACTTC. The encoded protein is CATSNPTGTRETQYF.

This clonotype was seen ten or more times. CDR3 protein: CASSASGETQYF. CDR3 DNA: TGCGCCAGCAGCGCATCGGGAGAGACCCAGTACTTC. This rearrangement joins TRBV5-1 to TRBJ2-5; unclear D gene. V shed 4 bases and J shed 4 bases, with 8 bases lying between them. CDR1 is SGHRS, CDR2 YFSETQ, per germline. The CDR3 contains 12 residues.

This clonotype was seen ten or more times. The chain uses TRBV12-3 or TRBV12-4 and TRBJ2-1; D might be TRBD1 or TRBD2, each matching 5 bases. The ends were cut back, 6 bases at V and 1 base at J, with 10 bases in the middle. The CDR3 length is 14 residues. CDR3 coding DNA: TGTGCCAGCAGGGGGGACGGATCCTACAATGAGCAGTTCTTC. Encoded protein: CASRGDGSYNEQFF.

V gene TRBV20-1 combines with J gene TRBJ1-6; 9 bases match TRBD1. CDR1 and CDR2 (germline): DFQATT, SNEGSKA (reference sequence). The CDR3 is made up of 14 amino acids. Trimming at V came to 3 bases and at J to 9 bases, leaving 6 bases not matched to a gene. DNA of the CDR3: TGCAGTGCTAGGAATACAGGGGGCCGTTCACCCCTCCACTTT. Its protein is CSARNTGGRSPLHF.

V and J are TRBV5-1 and TRBJ2-7; 7 nucleotides match TRBD1. V dropped 4 bases and J dropped 5; count of bases not matched to a gene: 9. The CDR3 totals 14 residues. CDR1 is SGHRS, CDR2 YFSETQ, per germline. The CDR3: CASSGRQGWDEQYF. The CDR3 coding sequence is TGCGCCAGCAGCGGAAGACAGGGTTGGGACGAGCAGTACTTC. The full variable domain, with the rest looked up from reference TRBV5-1 and TRBJ2-7, is KAGVTQTPRYLIKTRGQQVTLSCSPISGHRSVSWYQQTPGQGLQFLFEYFSETQRNKGNFPGRFSGRQFSNSRSEMNVSTLELGDSALYLCASSGRQGWDEQYFGPGTRLTVT.

V gene TRBV11-2 combines with J gene TRBJ2-1; D ambiguous. CDR1 is SGHAT, CDR2 FQNNGV, per germline. Trimming removed 2 bases from V and 6 bases from J, with 8 bases in between. There are 13 residues in the CDR3. Here the CDR3 DNA reads TGTGCCAGCAGCTTACTTAGACGCAATGAGCAGTTCTTC. It translates to CASSLLRRNEQFF. Based on the CDR3 plus reference TRBV11-2 and TRBJ2-1, the full variable domain is EAGVAQSPRYKIIEKRQSVAFWCNPISGHATLYWYQQILGQGPKLLIQFQNNGVVDDSQLPKDRFSAERLKGVDSTLKIQPAKLEDSAVYLCASSLLRRNEQFFGPGTRLTVL.

This clonotype turned up a few times. The DNA of the CDR3 is TGCAGTGCTGCCCGGGGCATCGGCTACAACAATGAGCAGTTCTTC. Translating gives CSAARGIGYNNEQFF. The chain employs TRBV20-1 and TRBJ2-1; D assignment may be TRBD1 or TRBD2 (5 bases each). Germline V gives CDR1 DFQATT, CDR2 SNEGSKA (reference sequence). Deletions cut 5 bases from V and 5 bases from J, with 19 bases between. This CDR3 comprises 15 residues.

This clonotype was detected a few times. The chain employs TRBV6-1 and TRBJ1-4, with D perhaps TRBD1 (6 bases). Germline assignment: CDR1 MNHNS and CDR2 SASEGT. The CDR3 contains 15 residues. V was clipped by 6 bases and J by 4 bases, with 15 bases between them. The CDR3 DNA sequence: TGTGCCAGCAGCCCCGGCTGGACAGTTAATGAAAAACTGTTTTTT. Translation: CASSPGWTVNEKLFF.

In this sample, this clonotype turned up a few times. The chain is built from TRBV20-1 and TRBJ1-5, with no clear D. This CDR3 has 13 amino acids. Looked up from germline, CDR1 is DFQATT and CDR2 is SNEGSKA (reference sequence). The V end was cut by 3 bases, the J end by 4 bases, with 10 bases between. The CDR3 reads CSASQNPNQPQHF. CDR3 bases: TGCAGTGCTAGTCAGAACCCTAATCAGCCCCAGCATTTT.